The 31 T cell receptor beta chains listed next were all sequenced from one sample in a study of blood T cell repertoires in COVID-19. The protocol was immunoSEQ multiplex PCR, while the TCRdb copy is restricted to in-frame clones and leaves out a portion. Among about 42,000 clones listed, about 91% were seen once. Sequencing input: peripheral blood. Receptors originate from a human donor in a cohort sampled during active COVID-19.

The J gene is TRBJ1-1, the V gene TRBV2; TRBD1 aligns across 7 bases. Germline values: CDR1 SNHLY, CDR2 FYNNEI. The trim removed 6 bases at V and 3 bases at J, leaving 10 bases unmatched. The CDR3 runs to 15 residues. The DNA of the CDR3 is TGTGCCAGCAGAAGGGGGCAAAGCGCAGACACTGAAGCTTTCTTT. Translation: CASRRGQSADTEAFF. Drawing the rest from reference TRBV2 and TRBJ1-1, the complete variable domain is EPEVTQTPSHQVTQMGQEVILRCVPISNHLYFYWYRQILGQKVEFLVSFYNNEISEKSEIFDDQFSVERPDGSNFTLKIRSTKLEDSAMYFCASRRGQSADTEAFFGQGTRLTVV.

The chain recombines TRBV5-1 with TRBJ1-3; possible D gene TRBD1, 5 bases. CDR1 SGHRS and CDR2 YFSETQ come from the germline V gene. V was clipped by 1 base and J by 8 bases, with 16 bases between them. There are 15 residues in the CDR3. The CDR3 nucleotides read TGCGCCAGCAGCTTGAGGCGGGGGAGAACAGACACCATATATTTT. It codes for CASSLRRGRTDTIYF.

The CDR3 reads CASSQVLAGGLSYEQYF. The CDR3 region has the DNA TGCGCCAGCAGCCAAGTTCTAGCGGGAGGGCTCTCCTACGAGCAGTACTTC. The chain employs TRBV4-1 and TRBJ2-7, with 12 bases identical to TRBD2. The J segment lost 0 bases and the V segment lost 1 base, leaving 4 bases of the junction unmatched. This CDR3 is built from 17 residues. Germline V CDR1 and CDR2: MGHRA, YSYEKL.

This rearrangement joins TRBV5-1 to TRBJ2-3; 9 bases fit TRBD2. Per germline, CDR1 SGHRS and CDR2 YFSETQ. V gave up 2 bases and J gave up 1 base; unmatched junction bases: 2. CDR3 length equals 15 residues. The CDR3 is CASSFQREGTDTQYF. In DNA, the CDR3 is TGCGCCAGCAGCTTTCAGCGGGAGGGCACAGATACGCAGTATTTT.

This sequence joins TRBV4-1 and TRBJ2-1; 7 bases align to TRBD2. The germline CDR1 and CDR2 sequences are MGHRA and YSYEKL. J was trimmed by 0 bases and V by 2 bases; bases with no gene match: 4. The CDR3 consists of 16 residues. CDR3 DNA: TGCGCCAGCAGCCAATTCGTAGCGGGCTCCTACAATGAGCAGTTCTTC. This encodes CASSQFVAGSYNEQFF.

The chain is built from TRBV5-1 and TRBJ1-5; D gene ambiguous. The CDR3 totals 15 residues. From germline, CDR1 is SGHRS and CDR2 YFSETQ. With 0 bases removed from V and 2 bases from J, the gap between germline ends came to 9 bases. CDR3 sequence: CASSLAVGGNQPQHF. CDR3 coding DNA: TGCGCCAGCAGCTTGGCGGTGGGAGGCAATCAGCCCCAGCATTTT.

This rearrangement joins TRBV7-2 to TRBJ2-1; 7 nucleotides align to TRBD2. The CDR3 runs to 14 residues. After removal of 6 bases from V and 2 bases from J, the junction contained 4 bases not matched to a gene. Germline CDR1 is SGHTA and CDR2 is FQGNSA. The CDR3 region has the DNA TGTGCCAGCAGTCCCGGACTAGCCTACAATGAGCAGTTCTTC. Its translation is CASSPGLAYNEQFF.

V gene TRBV27 combines with J gene TRBJ2-7; 10 bases fit TRBD1. The CDR3 runs to 15 residues. Germline CDR1 MNHEY, CDR2 SMNVEV (reference sequence). J was trimmed by 4 bases and V by 2 bases; bases with no gene match: 5. The CDR3 sequence: CASSLRGTGVYEQYF. In DNA form, the CDR3 reads TGTGCCAGCAGTTTAAGGGGGACAGGGGTTTACGAGCAGTACTTC.

The chain carries TRBV5-1 and TRBJ1-6, with TRBD1 matching 8 bases. Trimming took 4 bases from V and 7 from J; bases not matched to a gene: 7. The CDR3 length is 15 residues. Per germline, CDR1 SGHRS and CDR2 YFSETQ. The CDR3: CASSPRGQDNSPLHF. The CDR3, as DNA: TGCGCCAGCAGCCCCCGGGGACAGGACAATTCACCCCTCCACTTT.

The chain employs TRBV28 and TRBJ2-1, with D maybe TRBD1 (6 bases). Trimming removed 2 bases from V and 2 bases from J, with 28 bases in between. CDR3 length: 21 amino acids. CDR1 and CDR2 from the germline V gene are MDHEN and SYDVKM. CDR3 bases: TGTGCCAGCAGTTTAAGGATGGGGGCCTCGGAAAACCCGGGCGCCTACAATGAGCAGTTCTTC. The encoded protein is CASSLRMGASENPGAYNEQFF.

V usage is TRBV9 and J usage is TRBJ2-7; 9 bases line up with TRBD2. V dropped 3 bases and J dropped 5; count of bases not matched to a gene: 6. Germline loops: CDR1 SGDLS, CDR2 YYNGEE. The CDR3 extends over 14 amino acids. CDR3 sequence (DNA): TGTGCCAGCAGCGAGGGGGGACTAGCCCACGAGCAGTACTTC. This gives the protein CASSEGGLAHEQYF.

The rearrangement uses TRBV7-9 and TRBJ1-4; D perhaps matches TRBD1 (6 bases). The V gene's germline CDR1 is SEHNR and CDR2 FQNEAQ (reference sequence). The length of the CDR3 is 13 residues. V was shortened by 5 bases and J by 7 bases, with 11 bases between the two germline ends. CDR3 DNA sequence: TGTGCCAGCAGCCCGGACAGTTTTGAAAAACTGTTTTTT. It translates to CASSPDSFEKLFF.

V and J are TRBV15 and TRBJ1-1, with 8 bases matching TRBD1. V was clipped by 5 bases and J by 5 bases; unmatched bases: 4. From germline, CDR1 is LNHNV and CDR2 YYDKDF (reference sequence). The CDR3 consists of 13 residues. The DNA for the CDR3 is TGTGCCACCAGCCGTGACAGGGGAACTGAAGCTTTCTTT. It specifies CATSRDRGTEAFF.

This chain connects TRBV19 to TRBJ2-3, with 7 bases that match TRBD1. This CDR3 comprises 15 residues. The germline V gene encodes CDR1 LNHDA and CDR2 SQIVND (reference sequence). The J segment lost 4 bases and the V segment lost 3 bases, leaving 7 bases of the junction unmatched. The CDR3 loop is CASSILNTGADTQYF. CDR3 bases: TGTGCCAGTAGTATCCTAAACACAGGGGCAGATACGCAGTATTTT.

This sequence joins TRBV7-2 and TRBJ2-7, with 7 bases matching TRBD1. CDR1 and CDR2 from the germline V gene are SGHTA and FQGNSA. The CDR3 is 14 amino acids. The V segment lost 4 bases and the J segment 3 bases; nucleotides outside the gene matches: 6. Written as DNA, the CDR3 is TGTGCCAGCAGCTCCTCGACAGGGAACTACGAGCAGTACTTC. It translates to CASSSSTGNYEQYF.

This clone was counted once. The chain combines TRBV5-4 with TRBJ1-2; TRBD1 aligns across 7 bases. The CDR3 runs to 17 residues. Trimming removed 3 bases from V and 1 base from J; junction bases left unmatched: 12. Germline loops: CDR1 SGHNT, CDR2 YYREEE (reference sequence). The CDR3 nucleotides read TGTGCCAGCAGCTCACGCCGTGACAGGGTACTTAACTATGGCTACACCTTC. Protein: CASSSRRDRVLNYGYTF.

The V call is TRBV19, the J call TRBJ1-4; 7 bases align to TRBD1. From germline, CDR1 is LNHDA and CDR2 SQIVND (reference sequence). With V trimmed by 8 bases and J by 4 bases, 13 bases remained unmatched. The CDR3 runs 16 residues. CDR3 residues: CASGPRRGIDNEKLFF. The CDR3 nucleotides read TGTGCCAGTGGCCCACGCAGGGGGATTGATAATGAAAAACTGTTTTTT.

V and J are TRBV3-1 (or the pseudogene TRBV3-2) and TRBJ2-7; 7 nucleotides match TRBD2. Germline CDR1 LGHDT, CDR2 YNNKEL (reference sequence). CDR3 length: 13 amino acids. Trimming cost V 4 bases and J 6 bases; bases outside gene matches: 6. In nucleotides, the CDR3 is TGTGCCAGCAGCCCCAGACTAGCCGGCGAGCAGTACTTC. Protein product: CASSPRLAGEQYF.

V usage is TRBV4-1 and J usage is TRBJ2-1; D is perhaps TRBD1 (6 bases). The V gene lost 7 bases and the J gene lost 6 bases, with 13 bases spanning the gap. Germline assignment: CDR1 MGHRA and CDR2 YSYEKL. CDR3 length equals 13 residues. DNA of the CDR3: TGCGCCAGCAATACAGTAGGGGGCAATGAGCAGTTCTTC. Encoded protein: CASNTVGGNEQFF.

V is TRBV19 and J is TRBJ1-1; a possible D gene is TRBD1 (5 bases). The germline V gene has CDR1 LNHDA and CDR2 SQIVND (reference sequence). This CDR3 comprises 14 residues. Trimming removed 4 bases from V and 0 bases from J, with 9 bases in between. CDR3 loop: CASSKGALNTEAFF. The CDR3 DNA is TGTGCCAGTAGTAAAGGGGCACTGAACACTGAAGCTTTCTTT. The variable domain in full, completed from reference TRBV19 and TRBJ1-1, reads DGGITQSPKYLFRKEGQNVTLSCEQNLNHDAMYWYRQDPGQGLRLIYYSQIVNDFQKGDIAEGYSVSREKKESFPLTVTSAQKNPTAFYLCASSKGALNTEAFFGQGTRLTVV.

The rearrangement joins TRBV5-4 to TRBJ2-3; no firm D call. CDR1 and CDR2 (germline): SGHNT, YYREEE (reference sequence). V was pared by 4 bases and J by 0 bases, with 12 bases between. This CDR3 comprises 15 residues. The CDR3 bases are TGTGCCAGCAGCCATCACAAGTTTAGCACAGATACGCAGTATTTT. Its protein is CASSHHKFSTDTQYF.

The rearrangement links TRBV10-1 to TRBJ2-2; D remains unclear. This CDR3 has 16 amino acids. Germline V CDR1 and CDR2: WNHNN, SYGVQD (reference sequence). V was trimmed by 0 bases and J by 1 base, leaving 9 bases between them. CDR3 region: CASSESSSLNTGELFF. The CDR3, as DNA: TGCGCCAGCAGTGAGTCGAGCTCACTGAACACCGGGGAGCTGTTTTTT.

V and J are TRBV16 and TRBJ2-7; 10 bases match TRBD1. Germline assignment: CDR1 KGHSY and CDR2 FQNENV. This CDR3 has 15 residues. Trimming removed 2 bases from V and 3 bases from J; junction bases left unmatched: 4. The CDR3 DNA follows: TGTGCCAGCAGCCAACCGGGACAGGGGATCTACGAGCAGTACTTC. Its translation is CASSQPGQGIYEQYF. The entire variable domain, with the rest obtained from reference TRBV16 and TRBJ2-7, is as follows: GEEVAQTPKHLVRGEGQKAKLYCAPIKGHSYVFWYQQVLKNEFKFLISFQNENVFDETGMPKERFSAKCLPNSPCSLEIQATKLEDSAVYFCASSQPGQGIYEQYFGPGTRLTVT.

The V call is TRBV4-3, the J call TRBJ1-6, with 7 bases lining up with TRBD1. CDR3 length: 14 amino acids. The germline V gene has CDR1 LGHNA and CDR2 YSLEER. After removal of 3 bases from V and 7 bases from J, the junction contained 3 bases not matched to a gene. Here the CDR3 DNA reads TGCGCCAGCAGCCAGGGACAGTCCAATTCACCCCTCCACTTT. Its translation is CASSQGQSNSPLHF.

This rearrangement joins TRBV6-5 to TRBJ2-2; D is possibly TRBD2 (5 bases). The CDR3 has 13 amino acids. Germline V gene data show CDR1 as MNHEY and CDR2 as SVGAGI. With 8 bases removed from V and 1 base from J, the gap between germline ends came to 8 bases. In DNA, the CDR3 is TGTGCCAGCCGGACTGAGAACACCGGGGAGCTGTTTTTT. It translates to CASRTENTGELFF.

This clone was observed a few times. The CDR3 region has the DNA TGCGCCAGCAGTAACGGAGGGAACACTGAAGCTTTCTTT. It encodes CASSNGGNTEAFF. The V call is TRBV5-1, the J call TRBJ1-1; D gene uncertain. Germline lookup yields CDR1 SGHRS and CDR2 YFSETQ. Trimming left V 5 bases short and J 1 base short, with 9 bases between. CDR3 length: 13 amino acids.

This clone appeared once. CDR3 sequence reads: CASSPLARVNEQFF. CDR3 coding DNA: TGTGCCAGCAGCCCTTTGGCGCGGGTCAATGAGCAGTTCTTC. The rearrangement uses TRBV7-9 and TRBJ2-1, with D perhaps matching TRBD2 (5 bases). The germline V gene has CDR1 SEHNR and CDR2 FQNEAQ (reference sequence). Deletions cut 5 bases from V and 6 bases from J, with 14 bases between. This CDR3 comprises 14 residues.

This clone appeared once. The chain uses TRBV7-2 and TRBJ1-4; 9 bases map to TRBD1. This CDR3 comprises 15 residues. The trim removed 5 bases at V and 8 bases at J, leaving 9 bases unmatched. Germline CDR1 reads SGHTA; CDR2 reads FQGNSA. CDR3 coding DNA: TGTGCCAGCAGCACCTTAACCGGGACAGGGGAAAAACTGTTTTTT. Translation gives CASSTLTGTGEKLFF.

This chain links TRBV19 with TRBJ2-6; no clear D. Trimming stripped 1 base from V and 0 bases from J, with 4 bases between. The germline V gene has CDR1 LNHDA and CDR2 SQIVND (reference sequence). CDR3 size: 15 residues. CDR3 amino acids: CASSIGSSGANVLTF. CDR3 nucleotide sequence: TGTGCCAGTAGTATAGGCAGCTCTGGGGCCAACGTCCTGACTTTC.

This clone came up once. This chain uses TRBV3-1 (or the pseudogene TRBV3-2) with TRBJ2-1; 10 bases agree with TRBD2. Germline loops: CDR1 LGHDT, CDR2 YNNKEL (reference sequence). This CDR3 region has 17 residues. The J segment lost 9 bases and the V segment lost 0 bases, leaving 11 bases of the junction unmatched. This CDR3 reads CASSQDYPGLASAEQFF. In DNA form, the CDR3 reads TGTGCCAGCAGCCAAGATTATCCGGGACTAGCGAGTGCTGAGCAGTTCTTC.

The rearrangement links TRBV19 to TRBJ1-3, with D hard to call. The CDR3 spans 12 residues. The germline V gene encodes CDR1 LNHDA and CDR2 SQIVND (reference sequence). The V and J ends lost 8 bases and 2 bases respectively, with 7 bases between them. The CDR3 nucleotides read TGTGCCAGTGAAGCGACTGGAAACACCATATATTTT. Amino acid sequence: CASEATGNTIYF.